The T cell receptor beta chain under discussion was sequenced for a study of blood T cells in healthy people across ages. Notes on the study in general: Whereas aged donors had fewer naive CD4+ cells, long-lived donors had more of them and higher diversity. A strong correlation was found between TCR beta diversity and the percentage of naive T cells.

This clonotype was recorded only once. Its antigen is currently unknown. Each individual donor underwent a draw of ten milliliters of peripheral blood. Each sample yielded at least 6 micrograms of PBMC total RNA. Using a J-beta primer mix together with a sample-barcoded 5' primer, a second PCR was run for about 7 to 12 cycles. MiXCR was run by TCRdb on the 5' RACE reads, yielding one entry per CDR3 protein. The sample carries about a million distinct CDR3 sequences, 45% to 60% recorded once. This sequence originates from a woman aged 55-70 years in good health. The sequencing input was blood.

CDR3 bases: TGCGCCAGCAGCCAAGAAGGACTAGCGGGGATCGCAGATACGCAGTATTTT. Protein sequence: CASSQEGLAGIADTQYF. The V call is TRBV4-3, the J call TRBJ2-3, with 12 bases that match TRBD2. The CDR3 sequence is 17 residues long. V lost 0 bases and J lost 4; bases outside the gene matches: 5. Germline V gene data show CDR1 as LGHNA and CDR2 as YSLEER.